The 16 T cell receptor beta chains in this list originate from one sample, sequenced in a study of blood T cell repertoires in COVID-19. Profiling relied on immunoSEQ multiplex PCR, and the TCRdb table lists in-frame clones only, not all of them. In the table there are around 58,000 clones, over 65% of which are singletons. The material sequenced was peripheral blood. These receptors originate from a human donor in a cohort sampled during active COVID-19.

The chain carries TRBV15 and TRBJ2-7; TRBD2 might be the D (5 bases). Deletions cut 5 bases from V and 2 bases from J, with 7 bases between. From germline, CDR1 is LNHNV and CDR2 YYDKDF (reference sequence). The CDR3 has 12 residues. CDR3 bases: TGTGCCACCAGCCCGGGGACCTACGAGCAGTACTTC. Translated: CATSPGTYEQYF. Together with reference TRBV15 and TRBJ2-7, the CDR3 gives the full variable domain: DAMVIQNPRYQVTQFGKPVTLSCSQTLNHNVMYWYQQKSSQAPKLLFHYYDKDFNNEADTPDNFQSRRPNTSFCFLDIRSPGLGDTAMYLCATSPGTYEQYFGPGTRLTVT.

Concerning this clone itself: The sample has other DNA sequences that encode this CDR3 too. This CDR3 is CASSRAGGSPEAFF. In DNA, the CDR3 is TGTGCCAGCAGTCGGGCAGGGGGTTCCCCTGAAGCTTTCTTT. The chain joins TRBV6-6 to TRBJ1-1, with 7 bases that match TRBD1. The germline V gene encodes CDR1 MNHNY and CDR2 SVGAGI (reference sequence). J was trimmed by 6 bases and V by 5 bases; bases with no gene match: 9. This CDR3 comprises 14 residues.

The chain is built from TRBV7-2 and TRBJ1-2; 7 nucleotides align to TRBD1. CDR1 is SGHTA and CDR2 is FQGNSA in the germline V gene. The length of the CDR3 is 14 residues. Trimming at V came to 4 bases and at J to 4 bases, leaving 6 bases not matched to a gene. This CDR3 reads CASSSGGTAYGYTF. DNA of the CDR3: TGTGCCAGCAGCTCAGGGGGGACCGCCTATGGCTACACCTTC. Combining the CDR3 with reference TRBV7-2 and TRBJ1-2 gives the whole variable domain GAGVSQSPSNKVTEKGKDVELRCDPISGHTALYWYRQSLGQGLEFLIYFQGNSAPDKSGLPSDRFSAERTGGSVSTLTIQRTQQEDSAVYLCASSSGGTAYGYTFGSGTRLTVV.

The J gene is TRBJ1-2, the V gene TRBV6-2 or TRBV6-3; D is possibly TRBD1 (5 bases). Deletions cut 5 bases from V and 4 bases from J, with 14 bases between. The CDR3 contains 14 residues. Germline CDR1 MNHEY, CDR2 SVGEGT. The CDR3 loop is CASSLSTDFYGYTF. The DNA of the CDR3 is TGTGCCAGCAGTCTATCGACAGACTTCTATGGCTACACCTTC.

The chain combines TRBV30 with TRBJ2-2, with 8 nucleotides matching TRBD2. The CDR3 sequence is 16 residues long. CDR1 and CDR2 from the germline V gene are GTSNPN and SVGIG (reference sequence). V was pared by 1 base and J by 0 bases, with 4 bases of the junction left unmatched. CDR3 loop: CAWSGIAGSNTGELFF. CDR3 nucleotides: TGTGCCTGGAGTGGGATAGCGGGATCGAACACCGGGGAGCTGTTTTTT.

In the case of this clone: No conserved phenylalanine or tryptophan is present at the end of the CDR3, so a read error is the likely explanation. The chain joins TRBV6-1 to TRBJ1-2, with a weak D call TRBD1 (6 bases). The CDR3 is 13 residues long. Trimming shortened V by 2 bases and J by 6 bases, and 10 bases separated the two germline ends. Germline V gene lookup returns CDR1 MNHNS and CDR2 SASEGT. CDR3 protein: CASSEIGGDGYTL. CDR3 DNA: TGTGCCAGCAGTGAAATAGGGGGTGATGGCTACACCCTC.

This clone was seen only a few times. The CDR3 sequence is CASSSASDRADGYTF. The DNA of the CDR3 is TGTGCCAGCAGCTCCGCCTCGGACAGGGCTGATGGCTACACCTTC. V is TRBV7-9 and J is TRBJ1-2; the match to TRBD1 covers 8 bases. The V gene end was trimmed by 4 bases and the J gene end by 6 bases; junction bases not matched to a gene: 10. The germline V gene encodes CDR1 SEHNR and CDR2 FQNEAQ (reference sequence). This CDR3 contains 15 residues. Based on the CDR3 plus reference TRBV7-9 and TRBJ1-2, the full variable domain is DTGVSQNPRHKITKRGQNVTFRCDPISEHNRLYWYRQTLGQGPEFLTYFQNEAQLEKSRLLSDRFSAERPKGSFSTLEIQRTEQGDSAMYLCASSSASDRADGYTFGSGTRLTVV.

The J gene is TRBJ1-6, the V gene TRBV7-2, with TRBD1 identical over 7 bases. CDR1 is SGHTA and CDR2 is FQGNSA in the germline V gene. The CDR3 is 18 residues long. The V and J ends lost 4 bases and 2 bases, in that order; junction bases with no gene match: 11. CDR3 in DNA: TGTGCCAGCAGCTCCTATGACAGGGAAAGGCCCTATAATTCACCCCTCCACTTT. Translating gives CASSSYDRERPYNSPLHF.

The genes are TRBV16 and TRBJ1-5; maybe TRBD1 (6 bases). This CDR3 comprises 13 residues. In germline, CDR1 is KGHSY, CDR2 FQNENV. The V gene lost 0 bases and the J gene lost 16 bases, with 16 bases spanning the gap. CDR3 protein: CASSQSGRGGKHF. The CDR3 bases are TGTGCCAGCAGCCAATCGGGAAGGGGGGGAAAACATTTT.

CDR3 loop: CASSLGLANEQFF. The CDR3 DNA reads as TGTGCCAGCAGCTTGGGACTAGCCAATGAGCAGTTCTTC. The genes are TRBV5-6 and TRBJ2-1; TRBD2 aligns across 7 bases. Germline V CDR1 and CDR2: SGHDT, YYEEEE. After removal of 0 bases from V and 6 bases from J, the junction contained 0 bases not matched to a gene. This CDR3 has 13 residues.

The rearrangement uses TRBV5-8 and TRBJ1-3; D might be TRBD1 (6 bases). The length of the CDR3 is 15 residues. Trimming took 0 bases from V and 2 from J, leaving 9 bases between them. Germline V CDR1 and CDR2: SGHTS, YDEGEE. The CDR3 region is CASSLAGTTGNTIYF. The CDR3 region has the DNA TGTGCCAGCAGCTTGGCCGGGACAACTGGAAACACCATATATTTT.

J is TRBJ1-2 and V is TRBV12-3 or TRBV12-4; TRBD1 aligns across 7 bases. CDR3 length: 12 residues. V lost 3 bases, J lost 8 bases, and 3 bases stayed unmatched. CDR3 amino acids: CASSLTGKGYTF. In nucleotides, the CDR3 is TGTGCCAGCAGTTTGACAGGGAAAGGCTACACCTTC.

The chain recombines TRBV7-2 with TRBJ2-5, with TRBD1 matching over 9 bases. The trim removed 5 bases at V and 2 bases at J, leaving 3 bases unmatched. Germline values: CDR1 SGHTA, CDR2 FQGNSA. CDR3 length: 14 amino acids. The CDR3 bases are TGTGCCAGCAGCCCTGACAGGGGGCAAGAGACCCAGTACTTC. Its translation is CASSPDRGQETQYF.

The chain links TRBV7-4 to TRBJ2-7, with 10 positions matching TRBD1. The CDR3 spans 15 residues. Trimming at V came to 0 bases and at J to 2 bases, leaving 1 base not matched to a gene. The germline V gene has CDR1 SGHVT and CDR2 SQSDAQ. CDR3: CASSLAGQGAYEQYF. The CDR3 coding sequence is TGTGCCAGCAGCTTAGCCGGACAGGGGGCCTACGAGCAGTACTTC.

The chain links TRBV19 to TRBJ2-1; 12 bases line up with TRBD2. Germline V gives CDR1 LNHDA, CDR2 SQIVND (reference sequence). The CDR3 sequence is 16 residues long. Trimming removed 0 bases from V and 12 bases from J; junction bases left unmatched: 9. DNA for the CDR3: TGTGCCAGTAGTATAGATCAGACTAGCGGGGGCCTTTTGCAGTTCTTC. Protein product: CASSIDQTSGGLLQFF. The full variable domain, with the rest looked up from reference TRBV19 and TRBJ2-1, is DGGITQSPKYLFRKEGQNVTLSCEQNLNHDAMYWYRQDPGQGLRLIYYSQIVNDFQKGDIAEGYSVSREKKESFPLTVTSAQKNPTAFYLCASSIDQTSGGLLQFFGPGTRLTVL.

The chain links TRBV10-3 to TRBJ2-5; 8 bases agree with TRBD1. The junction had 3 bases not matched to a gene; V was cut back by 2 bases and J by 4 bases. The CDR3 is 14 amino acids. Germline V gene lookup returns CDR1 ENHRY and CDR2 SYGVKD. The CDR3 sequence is CAISELQGGETQYF. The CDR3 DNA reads TGTGCCATCAGTGAGCTACAGGGGGGAGAGACCCAGTACTTC.